This T cell receptor (beta chain) was recovered during a study of T cell changes during pregnancy in multiple sclerosis. Repertoires were generated with immunoSEQ multiplex PCR, while TCRdb's copy carries only in-frame clones and drops some. This repertoire shows 40,000 to 45,000 clones, 80% to 90% found once; its top ten account for more than 0.6%. Germline V gene data show CDR1 as SGHRS and CDR2 as YFSETQ. The V end lost 3 bases, the J end lost 2 bases, and 15 bases lay between the germline ends. CDR3 length: 15 residues. The sample was CD4+ T cells from peripheral blood mononuclear cells, taken in the first trimester of pregnancy. This chain connects TRBV5-1 to TRBJ2-7; weak D call: TRBD2 (6 bases). The clonotype was recovered from a female donor with multiple sclerosis, enrolled in a pregnancy study. Written as DNA, the CDR3 is TGCGCCAGCAGCTCGGTCGCCGGGGGAACCTACGAGCAGTACTTC. It yields the protein CASSSVAGGTYEQYF.